This passage covers 15 T cell receptor beta chains from one sample sequenced in a study of early T cells in non-severe SARS-CoV-2 infection. TCRdb called the 5' RACE reads again in MiXCR, with one record for every CDR3 protein. Of roughly 51,000 distinct CDR3 sequences in the sample, roughly 6% were seen once. This specimen was whole blood, taken at baseline. These receptor sequences come from an adult who was a healthcare worker with PCR-confirmed SARS-CoV-2 infection or an uninfected control (not recorded which).

The V and J genes are TRBV28 and TRBJ2-1, with 15 bases lining up with TRBD2. With 7 bases clipped from V and 0 bases from J, the junction kept 10 bases outside the gene matches. Germline values: CDR1 MDHEN, CDR2 SYDVKM. This CDR3 is built from 19 residues. The CDR3 loop reads CASTTWGLAGGLSYNEQFF. The CDR3 nucleotides are TGTGCCAGCACCACGTGGGGACTAGCGGGGGGCCTCTCCTACAATGAGCAGTTCTTC.

This clonotype appeared a few times. The rearrangement links TRBV7-2 to TRBJ2-7; no firm D call. Germline V gene data show CDR1 as SGHTA and CDR2 as FQGNSA. The CDR3 totals 12 residues. Trimming left V 4 bases short and J 4 bases short, with 8 bases between. Here the CDR3 DNA reads TGTGCCAGCAGCTCCCTTGGGTACGAGCAGTACTTC. It encodes CASSSLGYEQYF. Variable domain in full (rest from reference TRBV7-2 and TRBJ2-7): GAGVSQSPSNKVTEKGKDVELRCDPISGHTALYWYRQSLGQGLEFLIYFQGNSAPDKSGLPSDRFSAERTGGSVSTLTIQRTQQEDSAVYLCASSSLGYEQYFGPGTRLTVT.

This clonotype was seen a few times. The chain employs TRBV18 and TRBJ2-2; 8 bases match TRBD1. The CDR3 covers 16 residues. Germline values: CDR1 KGHSH, CDR2 LQKENI. With 2 bases clipped from V and 6 bases from J, the junction kept 8 bases outside the gene matches. This CDR3 is CASSPLRTGKPGELFF. In DNA form, the CDR3 reads TGTGCCAGCTCACCATTGAGGACAGGGAAGCCCGGGGAGCTGTTTTTT. The variable domain in full, with the rest retrieved from reference TRBV18 and TRBJ2-2, is NAGVMQNPRHLVRRRGQEARLRCSPMKGHSHVYWYRQLPEEGLKFMVYLQKENIIDESGMPKERFSAEFPKEGPSILRIQQVVRGDSAAYFCASSPLRTGKPGELFFGEGSRLTVL.

Many counts were recorded for this clonotype. J is TRBJ1-1 and V is TRBV7-2; the D gene is possibly TRBD1 (5 bases). The V end lost 5 bases, the J end lost 6 bases, and 16 bases lay between the germline ends. CDR3 size: 14 residues. Germline CDR1 SGHTA, CDR2 FQGNSA. The CDR3 region is CASSLQGLLAEAFF. The CDR3, as DNA: TGTGCCAGCAGCCTCCAGGGATTGCTCGCTGAAGCTTTCTTT.

This clonotype was observed at least ten times. The CDR3 DNA sequence: TGCGCCAGCAGCCAAGAGGGGTACACTGAAGCTTTCTTT. Encoded protein: CASSQEGYTEAFF. J is TRBJ1-1 and V is TRBV4-3; unclear D gene. Germline V CDR1 and CDR2: LGHNA, YSLEER. Trimming cost V 0 bases and J 3 bases, with 5 bases left between them. The CDR3 consists of 13 residues.

This clonotype was counted many times. The V and J genes are TRBV27 and TRBJ2-2; TRBD2 agrees at 12 bases. V lost 5 bases to trimming and J lost 0 bases; unmatched junction nucleotides: 4. CDR3 length equals 17 residues. Germline CDR1 reads MNHEY; CDR2 reads SMNVEV (reference sequence). The CDR3 bases are TGTGCCAGCAGTGGAGGGACTAGCGGGTCGAACACCGGGGAGCTGTTTTTT. Translation: CASSGGTSGSNTGELFF.

This clonotype has a handful of counts. The chain couples TRBV11-2 to TRBJ2-7; possibly TRBD2 for D (6 bases). Germline V CDR1 and CDR2: SGHAT, FQNNGV. The CDR3 consists of 14 residues. Trimming removed 2 bases from V and 0 bases from J, with 8 bases in between. CDR3 nucleotides: TGTGCCAGCAGCTTACGGGACTTCTCCTACGAGCAGTACTTC. This sequence encodes CASSLRDFSYEQYF. The full variable domain, its missing parts supplied by reference TRBV11-2 and TRBJ2-7, is EAGVAQSPRYKIIEKRQSVAFWCNPISGHATLYWYQQILGQGPKLLIQFQNNGVVDDSQLPKDRFSAERLKGVDSTLKIQPAKLEDSAVYLCASSLRDFSYEQYFGPGTRLTVT.

The J gene is TRBJ2-7, the V gene TRBV20-1; 7 bases are a match to TRBD1. Germline V gives CDR1 DFQATT, CDR2 SNEGSKA (reference sequence). Germline trimming cut 3 bases from V and 3 bases from J; bases unmatched to any gene: 2. CDR3 length equals 12 residues. The CDR3 loop reads CSASGTVYEQYF. In DNA, the CDR3 is TGCAGTGCTAGCGGGACAGTCTACGAGCAGTACTTC.

This clonotype has at least ten counts. V gene TRBV7-9 combines with J gene TRBJ2-3; 7 nucleotides agree with TRBD1. CDR3 size: 15 residues. CDR1 SEHNR and CDR2 FQNEAQ come from the germline V gene (reference sequence). V shed 5 bases, J shed 6 bases, and the junction held 11 bases outside the gene matches. In DNA form, the CDR3 reads TGTGCCAGCAGCAAATGGACAGGAGGAGAGGATACGCAGTATTTT. Translation gives CASSKWTGGEDTQYF. Using reference TRBV7-9 and TRBJ2-3 for the parts outside the CDR3, the full variable domain is DTGVSQNPRHKITKRGQNVTFRCDPISEHNRLYWYRQTLGQGPEFLTYFQNEAQLEKSRLLSDRFSAERPKGSFSTLEIQRTEQGDSAMYLCASSKWTGGEDTQYFGPGTRLTVL.

The table lists this clonotype with many counts. This chain links TRBV3-2 with TRBJ2-2; the table's D call, TRBD2, has no DNA check behind it. TRBV3-2 is a recognized pseudogene. There are 17 residues in the CDR3. The CDR3 region is CASSHRYSGGATGELFF. In DNA, the CDR3 is TGTGCCAGCAGTCACCGATATAGCGGGGGGGCCACCGGGGAGCTGTTTTTT.

Regarding this clonotype: This may stem from a read error, because a much larger clone lies one nucleotide away. The V call is TRBV28, the J call TRBJ2-7, with a possible D match to TRBD2 (5 bases). The CDR3 runs 17 residues. The V end lost 4 bases, the J end lost 0 bases, and 19 bases lay between the germline ends. Germline lookup yields CDR1 MDHEN and CDR2 SYDVKM. The CDR3, as DNA: TGTGCCAGCAGTTCAAACAGCCAAGCGGTGGTCTCCTACGAGCAGTACTTC. It translates to CASSSNSQAVVSYEQYF.

This clonotype was seen more than once but under ten times. The chain is built from TRBV7-2 and TRBJ2-2; 8 positions agree with TRBD1. In germline, CDR1 is SGHTA, CDR2 FQGNSA. J gave up 2 bases and V 3 bases, and 5 bases lay outside the gene matches. This CDR3 is built from 16 residues. CDR3 sequence: CASSFWDRINTGELFF. CDR3 coding DNA: TGTGCCAGCAGCTTCTGGGACAGGATAAACACCGGGGAGCTGTTTTTT.

The chain combines TRBV18 with TRBJ1-3; a possible D gene is TRBD1 (5 bases). Trimming cost V 3 bases and J 6 bases, with 12 bases left between them. The CDR3 is 14 amino acids. Germline CDR1 reads KGHSH; CDR2 reads LQKENI. CDR3 sequence (DNA): TGTGCCAGCTCACCGTCCAGGGATCCAAACACCATATATTTT. This encodes CASSPSRDPNTIYF.

This clonotype was observed at least ten times. The chain links TRBV2 to TRBJ2-7; D is unresolved. The CDR3 consists of 13 residues. V lost 5 bases and J 2 bases, leaving 10 bases between the germline ends. CDR1 is SNHLY and CDR2 is FYNNEI in the germline V gene. The CDR3 protein is CASSPDGAYEQYF. The CDR3 coding sequence is TGTGCCAGCAGTCCCGACGGTGCCTACGAGCAGTACTTC.

This clonotype was detected a few times. V usage is TRBV11-2 and J usage is TRBJ2-1, with D unresolved. The CDR3 contains 13 residues. Germline V gives CDR1 SGHAT, CDR2 FQNNGV. V lost 4 bases, J lost 6 bases, and 10 bases lay in between. The CDR3 sequence: CASSSGDFNEQFF. The CDR3 DNA follows: TGTGCCAGCAGCTCCGGAGACTTCAATGAGCAGTTCTTC.